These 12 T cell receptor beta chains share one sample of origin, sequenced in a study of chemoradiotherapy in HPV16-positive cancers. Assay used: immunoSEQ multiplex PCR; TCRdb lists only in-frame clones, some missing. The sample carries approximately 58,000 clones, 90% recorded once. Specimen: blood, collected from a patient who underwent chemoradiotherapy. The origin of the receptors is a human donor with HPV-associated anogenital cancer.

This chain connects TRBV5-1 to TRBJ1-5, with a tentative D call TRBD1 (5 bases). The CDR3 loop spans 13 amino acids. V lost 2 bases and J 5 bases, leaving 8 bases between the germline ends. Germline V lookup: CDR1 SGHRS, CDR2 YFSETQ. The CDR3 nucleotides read TGCGCCAGCAGCTTCGGGGGAGATCAGCCCCAGCATTTT. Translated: CASSFGGDQPQHF.

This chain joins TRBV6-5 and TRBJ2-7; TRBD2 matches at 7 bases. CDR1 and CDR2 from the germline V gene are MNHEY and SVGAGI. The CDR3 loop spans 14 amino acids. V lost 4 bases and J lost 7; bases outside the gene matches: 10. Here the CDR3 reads CASSSGLTRGEQYF. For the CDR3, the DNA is TGTGCCAGCAGTTCGGGACTAACCCGGGGTGAGCAGTACTTC.

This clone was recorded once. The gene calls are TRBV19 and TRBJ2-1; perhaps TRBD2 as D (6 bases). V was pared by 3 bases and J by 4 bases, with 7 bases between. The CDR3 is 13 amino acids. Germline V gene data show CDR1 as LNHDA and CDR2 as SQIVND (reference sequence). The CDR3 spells CASSIGTYNEQFF. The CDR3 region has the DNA TGTGCCAGTAGTATCGGGACTTACAATGAGCAGTTCTTC.

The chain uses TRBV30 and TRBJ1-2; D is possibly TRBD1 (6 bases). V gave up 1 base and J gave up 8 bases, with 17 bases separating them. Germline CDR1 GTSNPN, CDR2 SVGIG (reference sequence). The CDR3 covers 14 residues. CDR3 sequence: CAWSGSVQGVGYTF. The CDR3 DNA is TGTGCCTGGAGTGGGTCCGTACAGGGAGTAGGCTACACCTTC.

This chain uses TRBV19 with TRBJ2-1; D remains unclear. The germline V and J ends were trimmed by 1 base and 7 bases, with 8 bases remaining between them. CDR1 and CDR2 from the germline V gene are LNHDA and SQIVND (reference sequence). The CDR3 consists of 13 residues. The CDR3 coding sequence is TGTGCCAGTAGTATAGGGTTGGTTAATGAGCAGTTCTTC. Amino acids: CASSIGLVNEQFF.

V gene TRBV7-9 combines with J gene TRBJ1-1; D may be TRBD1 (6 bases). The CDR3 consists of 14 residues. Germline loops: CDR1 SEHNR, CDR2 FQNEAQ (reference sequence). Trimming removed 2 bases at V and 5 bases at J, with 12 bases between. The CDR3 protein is CASSLTGRRTEAFF. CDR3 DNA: TGTGCCAGCAGCTTAACAGGGAGGAGGACTGAAGCTTTCTTT. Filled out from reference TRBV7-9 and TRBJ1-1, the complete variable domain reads DTGVSQNPRHKITKRGQNVTFRCDPISEHNRLYWYRQTLGQGPEFLTYFQNEAQLEKSRLLSDRFSAERPKGSFSTLEIQRTEQGDSAMYLCASSLTGRRTEAFFGQGTRLTVV.

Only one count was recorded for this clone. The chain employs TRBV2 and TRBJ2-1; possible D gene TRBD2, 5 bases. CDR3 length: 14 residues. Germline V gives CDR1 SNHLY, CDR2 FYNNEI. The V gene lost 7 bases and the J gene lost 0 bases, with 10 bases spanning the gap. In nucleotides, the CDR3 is TGTGCCAGCACCGGGGTCAGCTCCTACAATGAGCAGTTCTTC. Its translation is CASTGVSSYNEQFF.

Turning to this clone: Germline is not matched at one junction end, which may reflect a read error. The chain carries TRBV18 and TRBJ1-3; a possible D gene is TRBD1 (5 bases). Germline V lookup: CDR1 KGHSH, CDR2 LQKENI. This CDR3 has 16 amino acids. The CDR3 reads CASSAPGQVSGNTIYF. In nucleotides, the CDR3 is TGTGCCAGCTCAGCACCAGGACAAGTCTCTGGAAACACCATATATTTT.

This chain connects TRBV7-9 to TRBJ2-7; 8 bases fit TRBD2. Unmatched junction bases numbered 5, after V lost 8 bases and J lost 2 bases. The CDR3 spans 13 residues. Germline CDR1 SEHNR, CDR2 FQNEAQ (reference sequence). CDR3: CASLAGGPYEQYF. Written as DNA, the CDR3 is TGTGCCAGCCTGGCGGGAGGTCCCTACGAGCAGTACTTC.

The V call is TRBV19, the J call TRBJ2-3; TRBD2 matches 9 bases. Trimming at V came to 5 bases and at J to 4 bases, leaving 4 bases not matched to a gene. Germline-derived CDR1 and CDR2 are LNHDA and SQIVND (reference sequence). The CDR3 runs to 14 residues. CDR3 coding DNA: TGTGCCAGTAGTTTAGCGGGAGAGGCAGATACGCAGTATTTT. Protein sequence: CASSLAGEADTQYF. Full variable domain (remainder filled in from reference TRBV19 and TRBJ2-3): DGGITQSPKYLFRKEGQNVTLSCEQNLNHDAMYWYRQDPGQGLRLIYYSQIVNDFQKGDIAEGYSVSREKKESFPLTVTSAQKNPTAFYLCASSLAGEADTQYFGPGTRLTVL.

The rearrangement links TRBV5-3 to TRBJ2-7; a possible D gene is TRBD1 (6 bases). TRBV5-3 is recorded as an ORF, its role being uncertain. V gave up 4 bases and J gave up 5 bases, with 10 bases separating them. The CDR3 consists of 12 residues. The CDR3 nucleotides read TGTGCCAGAAGCCATCACAGGGACGAGCAGTACTTC. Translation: CARSHHRDEQYF.

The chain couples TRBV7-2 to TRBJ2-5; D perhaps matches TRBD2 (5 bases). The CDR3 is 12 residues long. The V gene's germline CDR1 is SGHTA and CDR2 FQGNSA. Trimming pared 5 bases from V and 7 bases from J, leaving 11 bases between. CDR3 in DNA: TGTGCCAGCAGCCCTGGCCGGGGGACCCAGTACTTC. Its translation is CASSPGRGTQYF.